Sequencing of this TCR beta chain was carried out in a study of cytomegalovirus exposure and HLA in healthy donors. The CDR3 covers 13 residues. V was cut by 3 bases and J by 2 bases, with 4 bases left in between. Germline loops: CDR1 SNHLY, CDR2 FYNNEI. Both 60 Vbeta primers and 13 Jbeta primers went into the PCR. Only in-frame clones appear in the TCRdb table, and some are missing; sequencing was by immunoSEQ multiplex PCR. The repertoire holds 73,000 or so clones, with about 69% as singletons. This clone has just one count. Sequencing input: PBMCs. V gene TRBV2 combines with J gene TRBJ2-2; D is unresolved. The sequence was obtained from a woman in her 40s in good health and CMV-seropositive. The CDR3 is CASSESNTGELFF. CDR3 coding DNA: TGTGCCAGCAGTGAGAGTAACACCGGGGAGCTGTTTTTT.